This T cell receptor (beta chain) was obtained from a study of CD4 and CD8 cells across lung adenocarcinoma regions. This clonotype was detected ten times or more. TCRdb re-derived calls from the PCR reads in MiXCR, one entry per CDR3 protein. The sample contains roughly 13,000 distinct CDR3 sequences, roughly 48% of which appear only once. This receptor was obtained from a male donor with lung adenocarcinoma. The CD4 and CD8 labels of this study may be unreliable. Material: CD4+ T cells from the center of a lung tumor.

CDR3 DNA sequence: TGTGCCAGCAGGGGCGGGACTAGCGGTTACAATGAGCAGTTCTTC. It is translated as CASRGGTSGYNEQFF. The chain links TRBV6-1 to TRBJ2-1; 11 bases are a match to TRBD2. Germline V gene data show CDR1 as MNHNS and CDR2 as SASEGT. The junction had 5 bases not matched to a gene; V was cut back by 6 bases and J by 4 bases. CDR3 length equals 15 residues.